This TCR beta chain was obtained from a study of blood T cells in healthy people across ages. Overall study: For every two T cells, template switching captured about one barcoded beta molecule. Study-wide results and limits: Age brought a roughly linear fall in TCR beta diversity measured per million T cells. It was held that diversity estimates obtained from one million T cells represented underestimates.

Concerning this clonotype itself: Its antigen is still unknown.

The authors ran a second PCR of roughly 6 to 12 cycles using a sample-barcoded 5' primer and a J-beta primer mix. TCRdb fed the 5' RACE reads into MiXCR, producing one record per CDR3 protein. Of about 2 million distinct CDR3 sequences listed, 49% are singletons. There are 13 residues in the CDR3. Germline CDR1 is SGHVS and CDR2 is FQNEAQ. Trimming at V came to 11 bases and at J to 6 bases, leaving 10 bases not matched to a gene. They isolated at least 6 million PBMCs from each sample. The sample comprised blood. This receptor was identified in a woman aged 40 to 55 in good health. The V call is TRBV7-8, the J call TRBJ2-1; 7 nucleotides agree with TRBD2. As DNA, the CDR3 is TGTGCCTCCCTGGGAGGGACGAGCAATGAGCAGTTCTTC. Translated: CASLGGTSNEQFF.